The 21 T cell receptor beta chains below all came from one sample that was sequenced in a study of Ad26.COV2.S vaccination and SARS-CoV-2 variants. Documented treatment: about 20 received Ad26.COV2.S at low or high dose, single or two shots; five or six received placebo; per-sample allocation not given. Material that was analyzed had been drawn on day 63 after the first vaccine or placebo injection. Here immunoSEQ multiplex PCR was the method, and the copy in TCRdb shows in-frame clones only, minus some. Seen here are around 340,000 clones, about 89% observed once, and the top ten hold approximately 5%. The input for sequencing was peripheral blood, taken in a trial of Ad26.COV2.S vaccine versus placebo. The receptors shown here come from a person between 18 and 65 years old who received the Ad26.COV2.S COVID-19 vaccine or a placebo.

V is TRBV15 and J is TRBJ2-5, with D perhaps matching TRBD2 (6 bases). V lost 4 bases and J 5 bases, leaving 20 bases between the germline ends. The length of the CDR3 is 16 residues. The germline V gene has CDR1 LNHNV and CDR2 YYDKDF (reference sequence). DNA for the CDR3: TGTGCCACCAGCACCTCATTCACGGGACTCCGTGAGACCCAGTACTTC. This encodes CATSTSFTGLRETQYF.

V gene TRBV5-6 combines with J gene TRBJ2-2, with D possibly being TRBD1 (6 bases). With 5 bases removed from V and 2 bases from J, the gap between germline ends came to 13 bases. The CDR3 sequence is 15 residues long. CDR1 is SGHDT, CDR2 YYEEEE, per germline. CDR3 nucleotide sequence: TGTGCCAGCAGTTATATCGGGACAAACACCGGGGAGCTGTTTTTT. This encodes CASSYIGTNTGELFF.

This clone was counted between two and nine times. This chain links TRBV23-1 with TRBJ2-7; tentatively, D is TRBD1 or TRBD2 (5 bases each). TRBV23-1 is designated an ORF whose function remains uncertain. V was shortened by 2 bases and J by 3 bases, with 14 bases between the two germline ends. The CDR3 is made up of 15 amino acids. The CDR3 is CASSQLGTAFYEQYF. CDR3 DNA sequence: TGCGCCAGCAGTCAACTCGGGACGGCATTCTACGAGCAGTACTTC.

CDR3: CASSLIGVRTEAFF. The CDR3 DNA follows: TGTGCCAGCAGTTTAATCGGGGTGCGCACTGAAGCTTTCTTT. The J gene is TRBJ1-1, the V gene TRBV28; no clear D. Germline V CDR1 and CDR2: MDHEN, SYDVKM. Between the trimmed V and J ends, which lost 2 bases and 4 bases, there was a span of 11 bases. The CDR3 spans 14 residues.

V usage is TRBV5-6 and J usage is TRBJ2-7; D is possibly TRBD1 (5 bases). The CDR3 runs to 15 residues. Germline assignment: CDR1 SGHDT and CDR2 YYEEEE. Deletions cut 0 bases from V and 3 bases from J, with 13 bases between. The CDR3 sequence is CASSLAVQGYYEQYF. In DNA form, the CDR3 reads TGTGCCAGCAGCTTGGCAGTCCAGGGATACTACGAGCAGTACTTC.

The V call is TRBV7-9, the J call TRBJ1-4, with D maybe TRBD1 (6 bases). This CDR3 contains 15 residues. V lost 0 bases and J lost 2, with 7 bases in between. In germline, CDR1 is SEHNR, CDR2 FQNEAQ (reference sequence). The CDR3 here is CASSLAGGTNEKLFF. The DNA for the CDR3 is TGTGCCAGCAGCTTAGCGGGGGGCACTAATGAAAAACTGTTTTTT.

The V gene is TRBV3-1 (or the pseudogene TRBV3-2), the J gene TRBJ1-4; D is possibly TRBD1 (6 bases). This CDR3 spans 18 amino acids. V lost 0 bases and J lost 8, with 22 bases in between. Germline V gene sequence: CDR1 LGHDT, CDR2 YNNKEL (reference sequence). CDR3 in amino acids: CASSQENAPDRFSEKLFF. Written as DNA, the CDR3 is TGTGCCAGCAGCCAAGAGAATGCACCCGACAGGTTTAGCGAAAAACTGTTTTTT.

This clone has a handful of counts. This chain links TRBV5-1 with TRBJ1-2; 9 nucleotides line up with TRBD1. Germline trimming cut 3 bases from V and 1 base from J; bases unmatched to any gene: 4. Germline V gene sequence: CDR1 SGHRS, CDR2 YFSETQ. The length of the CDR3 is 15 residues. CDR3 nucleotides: TGCGCCAGCAGCTCCGGACAGGGGTATAACTATGGCTACACCTTC. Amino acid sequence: CASSSGQGYNYGYTF.

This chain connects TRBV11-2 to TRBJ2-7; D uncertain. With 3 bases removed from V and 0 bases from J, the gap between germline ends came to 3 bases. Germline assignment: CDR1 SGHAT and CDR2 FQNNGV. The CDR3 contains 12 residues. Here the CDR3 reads CASSLASYEQYF. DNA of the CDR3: TGTGCCAGCAGCTTGGCCTCCTACGAGCAGTACTTC.

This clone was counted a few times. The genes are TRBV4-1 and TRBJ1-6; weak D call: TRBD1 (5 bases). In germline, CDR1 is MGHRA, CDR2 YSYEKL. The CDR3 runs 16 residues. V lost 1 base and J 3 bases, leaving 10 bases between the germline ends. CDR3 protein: CASSQGGDLYNSPLHF. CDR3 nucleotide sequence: TGCGCCAGCAGCCAAGGGGGCGATCTCTATAATTCACCCCTCCACTTT.

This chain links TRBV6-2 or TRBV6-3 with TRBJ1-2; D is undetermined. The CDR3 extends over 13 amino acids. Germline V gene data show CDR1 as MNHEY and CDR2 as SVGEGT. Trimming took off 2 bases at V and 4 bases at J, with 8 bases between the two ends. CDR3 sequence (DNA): TGTGCCAGCAGTTACCTTCAGTTCTATGGCTACACCTTC. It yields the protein CASSYLQFYGYTF.

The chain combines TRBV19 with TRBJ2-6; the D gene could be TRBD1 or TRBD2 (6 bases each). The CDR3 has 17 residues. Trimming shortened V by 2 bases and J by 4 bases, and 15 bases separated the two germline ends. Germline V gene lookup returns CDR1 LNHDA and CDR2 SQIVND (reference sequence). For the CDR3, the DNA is TGTGCCAGTAGTATAAGGAACGGGGGCTCCGGGGCCAACGTCCTGACTTTC. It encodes CASSIRNGGSGANVLTF.

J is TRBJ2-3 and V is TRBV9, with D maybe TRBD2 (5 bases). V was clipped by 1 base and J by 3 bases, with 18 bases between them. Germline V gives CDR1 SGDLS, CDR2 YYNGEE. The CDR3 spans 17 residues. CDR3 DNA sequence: TGTGCCAGCAGCGTAATGGCTAGCTCATTCGGTACAGATACGCAGTATTTT. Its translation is CASSVMASSFGTDTQYF. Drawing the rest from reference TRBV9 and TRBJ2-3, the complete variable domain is DSGVTQTPKHLITATGQRVTLRCSPRSGDLSVYWYQQSLDQGLQFLIQYYNGEERAKGNILERFSAQQFPDLHSELNLSSLELGDSALYFCASSVMASSFGTDTQYFGPGTRLTVL.

CDR3 DNA: TGTGCCAGCAGCTTCGGACAGGGAGGCGAAAAACTGTTTTTT. Residues: CASSFGQGGEKLFF. V gene TRBV13 combines with J gene TRBJ1-4, with 8 bases aligning to TRBD1. Germline V gene lookup returns CDR1 PRHDT and CDR2 FYEKMQ (reference sequence). The CDR3 runs to 14 residues. With V trimmed by 3 bases and J by 8 bases, 5 bases remained unmatched.

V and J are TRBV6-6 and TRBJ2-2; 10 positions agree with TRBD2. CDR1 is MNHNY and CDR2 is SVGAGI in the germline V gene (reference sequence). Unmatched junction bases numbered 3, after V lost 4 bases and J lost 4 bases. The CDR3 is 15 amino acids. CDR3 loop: CASSSLAGATGELFF. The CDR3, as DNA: TGTGCCAGCAGTTCCCTAGCGGGAGCCACCGGGGAGCTGTTTTTT.

DNA of the CDR3: TGTGCCAGCAGCTTAACGCAGGTGGCTGAAGCTTTCTTT. Amino acid sequence: CASSLTQVAEAFF. V and J are TRBV7-2 and TRBJ1-1; D is unresolved. The V gene's germline CDR1 is SGHTA and CDR2 FQGNSA. The CDR3 has 13 residues. Trimming left V 2 bases short and J 6 bases short, with 10 bases between.

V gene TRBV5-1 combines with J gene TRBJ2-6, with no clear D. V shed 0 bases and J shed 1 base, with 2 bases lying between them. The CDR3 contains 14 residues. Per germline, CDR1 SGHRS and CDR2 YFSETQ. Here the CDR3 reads CASSLDSGANVLTF. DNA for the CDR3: TGCGCCAGCAGCTTGGATTCTGGGGCCAACGTCCTGACTTTC.

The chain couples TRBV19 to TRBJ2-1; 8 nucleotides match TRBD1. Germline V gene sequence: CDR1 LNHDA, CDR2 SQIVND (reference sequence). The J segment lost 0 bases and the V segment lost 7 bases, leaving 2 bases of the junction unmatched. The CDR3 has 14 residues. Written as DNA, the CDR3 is TGTGCCAGTAACAGGGGGAGCTCCTACAATGAGCAGTTCTTC. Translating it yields CASNRGSSYNEQFF.

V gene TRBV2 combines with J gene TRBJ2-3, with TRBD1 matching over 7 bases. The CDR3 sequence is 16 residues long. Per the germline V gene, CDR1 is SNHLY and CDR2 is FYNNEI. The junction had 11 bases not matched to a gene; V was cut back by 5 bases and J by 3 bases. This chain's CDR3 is CASSTDPRDRTDTQYF. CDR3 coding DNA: TGTGCCAGCAGTACCGACCCCCGGGACAGAACAGATACGCAGTATTTT.

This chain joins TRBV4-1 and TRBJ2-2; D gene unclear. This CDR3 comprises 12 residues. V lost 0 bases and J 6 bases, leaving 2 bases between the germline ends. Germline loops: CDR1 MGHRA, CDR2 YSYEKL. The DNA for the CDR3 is TGCGCCAGCAGCCAAGACCCCGGGGAGCTGTTTTTT. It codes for CASSQDPGELFF.

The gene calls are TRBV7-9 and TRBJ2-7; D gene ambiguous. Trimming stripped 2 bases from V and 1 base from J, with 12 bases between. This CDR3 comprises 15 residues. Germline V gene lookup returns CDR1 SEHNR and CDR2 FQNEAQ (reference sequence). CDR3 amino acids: CASSLSYSRSYEQYF. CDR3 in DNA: TGTGCCAGCAGCTTATCGTACTCACGGTCCTACGAGCAGTACTTC.